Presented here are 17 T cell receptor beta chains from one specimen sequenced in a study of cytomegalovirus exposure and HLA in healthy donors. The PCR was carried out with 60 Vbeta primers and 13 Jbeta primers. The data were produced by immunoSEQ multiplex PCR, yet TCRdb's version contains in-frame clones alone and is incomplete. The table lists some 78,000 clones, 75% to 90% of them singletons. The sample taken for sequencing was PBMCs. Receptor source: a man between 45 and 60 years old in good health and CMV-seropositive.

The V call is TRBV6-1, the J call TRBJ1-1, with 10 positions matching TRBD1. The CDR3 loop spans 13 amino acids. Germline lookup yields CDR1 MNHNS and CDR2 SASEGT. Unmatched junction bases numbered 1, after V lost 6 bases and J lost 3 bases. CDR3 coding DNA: TGTGCCAGCAGAGGGACAGGGGACACTGAAGCTTTCTTT. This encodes CASRGTGDTEAFF.

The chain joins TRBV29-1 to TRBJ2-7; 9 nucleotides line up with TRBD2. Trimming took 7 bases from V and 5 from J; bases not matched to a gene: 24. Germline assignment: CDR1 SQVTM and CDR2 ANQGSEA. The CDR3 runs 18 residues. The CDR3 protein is CSAQKRGVLGRETNEQYF. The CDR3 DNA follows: TGCAGCGCCCAAAAGCGGGGGGTTCTAGGGCGGGAAACAAACGAGCAGTACTTC.

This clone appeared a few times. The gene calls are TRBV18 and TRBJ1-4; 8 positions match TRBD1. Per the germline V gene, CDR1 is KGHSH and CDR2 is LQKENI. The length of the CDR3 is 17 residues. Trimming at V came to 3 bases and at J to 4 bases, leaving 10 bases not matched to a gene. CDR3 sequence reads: CASSPRKQGAGNEKLFF. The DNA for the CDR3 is TGTGCCAGCTCACCGCGAAAGCAGGGGGCTGGTAATGAAAAACTGTTTTTT.

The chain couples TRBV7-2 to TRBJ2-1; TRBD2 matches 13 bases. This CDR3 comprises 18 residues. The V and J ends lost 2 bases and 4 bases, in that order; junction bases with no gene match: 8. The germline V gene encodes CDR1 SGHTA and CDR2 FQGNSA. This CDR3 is CASSLLLAGGPPYNEQFF. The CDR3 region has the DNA TGTGCCAGCAGCTTATTACTAGCGGGAGGGCCCCCTTACAATGAGCAGTTCTTC.

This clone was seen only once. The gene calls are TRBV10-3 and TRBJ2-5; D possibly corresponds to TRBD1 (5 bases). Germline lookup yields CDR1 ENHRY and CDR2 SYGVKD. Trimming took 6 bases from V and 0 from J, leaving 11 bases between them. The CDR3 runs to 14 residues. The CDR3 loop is CAIRAGLDQETQYF. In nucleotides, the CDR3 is TGTGCCATCAGGGCAGGGCTTGACCAAGAGACCCAGTACTTC.

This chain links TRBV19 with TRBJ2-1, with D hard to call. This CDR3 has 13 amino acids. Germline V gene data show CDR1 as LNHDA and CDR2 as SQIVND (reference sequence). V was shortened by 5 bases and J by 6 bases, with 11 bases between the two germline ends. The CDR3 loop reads CASSSTVGNEQFF. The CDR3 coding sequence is TGTGCCAGTAGTTCAACAGTAGGCAATGAGCAGTTCTTC.

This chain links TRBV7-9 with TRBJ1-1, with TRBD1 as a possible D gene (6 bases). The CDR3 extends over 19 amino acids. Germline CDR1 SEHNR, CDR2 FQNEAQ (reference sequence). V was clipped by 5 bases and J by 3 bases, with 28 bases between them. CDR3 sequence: CASSRAHRVGAVLYTEAFF. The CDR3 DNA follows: TGTGCCAGCAGCCGCGCGCACAGGGTCGGCGCGGTTTTGTACACTGAAGCTTTCTTT.

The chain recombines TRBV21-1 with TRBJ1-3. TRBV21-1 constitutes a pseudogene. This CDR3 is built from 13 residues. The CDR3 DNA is TGTGCCAGCCCAACGGTCTCTGGAAACACCATATATTTT. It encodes CASPTVSGNTIYF.

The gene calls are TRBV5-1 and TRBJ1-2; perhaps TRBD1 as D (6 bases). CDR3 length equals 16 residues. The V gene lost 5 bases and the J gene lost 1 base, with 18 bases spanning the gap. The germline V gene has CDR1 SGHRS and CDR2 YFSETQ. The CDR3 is CASRQTAGADNYGYTF. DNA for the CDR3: TGCGCCAGCAGACAAACAGCGGGGGCCGATAACTATGGCTACACCTTC.

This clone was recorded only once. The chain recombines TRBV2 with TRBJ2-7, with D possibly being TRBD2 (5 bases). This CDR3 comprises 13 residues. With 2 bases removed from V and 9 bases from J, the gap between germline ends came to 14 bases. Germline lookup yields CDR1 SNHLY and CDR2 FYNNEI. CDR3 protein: CASSEQPLRVQYF. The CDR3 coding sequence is TGTGCCAGCAGTGAACAGCCCTTGAGGGTGCAGTACTTC.

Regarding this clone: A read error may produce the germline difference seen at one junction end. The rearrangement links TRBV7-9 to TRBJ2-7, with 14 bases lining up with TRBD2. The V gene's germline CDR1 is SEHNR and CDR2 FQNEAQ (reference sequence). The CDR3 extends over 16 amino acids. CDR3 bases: TGTTCCAGCAGCCCCAGACTAGCGGGAGGGGCACACGAGCAGTACTTC. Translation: CSSSPRLAGGAHEQYF.

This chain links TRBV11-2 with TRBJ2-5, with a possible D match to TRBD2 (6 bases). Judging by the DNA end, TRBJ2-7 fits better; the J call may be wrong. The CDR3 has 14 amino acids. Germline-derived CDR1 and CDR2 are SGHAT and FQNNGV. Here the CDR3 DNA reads TGTGCCAGCAGCTTAGTTAGCGGATCCTACGAGCAGTACTTC. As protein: CASSLVSGSYEQYF.

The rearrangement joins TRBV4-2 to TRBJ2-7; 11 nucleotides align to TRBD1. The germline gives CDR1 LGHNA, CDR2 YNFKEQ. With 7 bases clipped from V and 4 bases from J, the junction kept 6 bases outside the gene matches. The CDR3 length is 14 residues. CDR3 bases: TGTGCCAGCACTCCGGGACAGGGGGTTTACGAGCAGTACTTC. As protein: CASTPGQGVYEQYF.

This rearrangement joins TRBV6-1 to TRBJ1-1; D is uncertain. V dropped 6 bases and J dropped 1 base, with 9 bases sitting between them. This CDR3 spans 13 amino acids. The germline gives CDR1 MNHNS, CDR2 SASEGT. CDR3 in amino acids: CASSFSRNTEAFF. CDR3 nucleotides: TGTGCCAGCAGCTTCTCCAGGAACACTGAAGCTTTCTTT.

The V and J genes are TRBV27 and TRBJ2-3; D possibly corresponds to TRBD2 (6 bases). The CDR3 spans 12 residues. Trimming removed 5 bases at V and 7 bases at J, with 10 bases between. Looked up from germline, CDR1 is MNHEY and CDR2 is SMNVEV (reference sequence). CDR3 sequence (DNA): TGTGCCAGCAGTCCCGGGACTCATACGCAGTATTTT. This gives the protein CASSPGTHTQYF.

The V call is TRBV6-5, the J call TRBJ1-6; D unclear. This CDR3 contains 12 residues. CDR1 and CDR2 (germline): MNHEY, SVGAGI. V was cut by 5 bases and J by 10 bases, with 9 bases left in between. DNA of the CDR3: TGTGCCAGCAGTGACGGGGAATCACCCCTCCACTTT. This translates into CASSDGESPLHF.

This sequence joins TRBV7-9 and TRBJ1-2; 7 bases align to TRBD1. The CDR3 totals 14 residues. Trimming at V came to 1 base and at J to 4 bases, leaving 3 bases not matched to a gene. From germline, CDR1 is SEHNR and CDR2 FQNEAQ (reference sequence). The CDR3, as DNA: TGTGCCAGCAGCTTAGGGGCAGGGGGCTATGGCTACACCTTC. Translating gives CASSLGAGGYGYTF.